The 17 T cell receptor beta chains presented below share a single source sample, sequenced in a study of T cells in localized non-small cell lung cancer. TCRdb keeps only in-frame clones here, not all; method: immunoSEQ multiplex PCR. The table lists about 59,000 clones, around nine tenths of them singletons. The sample here was peripheral blood, taken before any cancer treatment. The receptors originated from a man between 40 and 70 years old with stage I squamous cell lung carcinoma.

The genes are TRBV11-2 and TRBJ1-3, with 9 bases that match TRBD1. Losses at the gene ends were 7 bases for V and 0 bases for J; bases not matched to a gene: 4. CDR1 is SGHAT and CDR2 is FQNNGV in the germline V gene. CDR3 length equals 15 residues. This CDR3 reads CASTKTGGSGNTIYF. The DNA of the CDR3 is TGTGCCAGCACCAAGACAGGGGGCTCTGGAAACACCATATATTTT.

The chain carries TRBV11-1 and TRBJ2-5, with D possibly TRBD2 on 6 matching bases. The CDR3 extends over 12 amino acids. The V gene's germline CDR1 is SGHAT and CDR2 FQDESV (reference sequence). The V end lost 5 bases, the J end lost 4 bases, and 8 bases lay between the germline ends. The CDR3 is CASSDGGETQYF. The CDR3 DNA sequence: TGTGCCAGCAGCGACGGGGGAGAGACCCAGTACTTC.

This clone was observed once. J is TRBJ1-5 and V is TRBV6-5, with D unresolved. Trimming stripped 2 bases from V and 3 bases from J, with 8 bases between. CDR3 size: 14 residues. CDR1 is MNHEY and CDR2 is SVGAGI in the germline V gene. The CDR3 loop reads CASSYGRYNQPQHF. CDR3 DNA sequence: TGTGCCAGCAGTTACGGTCGGTACAATCAGCCCCAGCATTTT.

This clone was seen just once. The J gene is TRBJ2-2, the V gene TRBV7-3; D call uncertain. V shed 5 bases and J shed 7 bases, with 20 bases lying between them. The CDR3 covers 16 residues. Germline CDR1 and CDR2: SGHTA and FQGTGA. The CDR3 protein is CASSPFPGSLGGELFF. The CDR3 nucleotides are TGTGCCAGCAGCCCCTTCCCCGGGTCCCTTGGCGGGGAGCTGTTTTTT.

The DNA for the CDR3 is TGTGCCAGTAGCCTTAGGGTGGGTGGGGCCAACGTCCTGACTTTC. Translated, it gives CASSLRVGGANVLTF. This chain connects TRBV19 to TRBJ2-6, with unresolved D. The CDR3 length is 15 residues. CDR1 is LNHDA and CDR2 is SQIVND in the germline V gene (reference sequence). V was cut by 6 bases and J by 3 bases, with 12 bases left in between.

This chain links TRBV9 with TRBJ1-5; 7 nucleotides line up with TRBD1. V lost 4 bases to trimming and J lost 7 bases; unmatched junction nucleotides: 5. Germline CDR1 SGDLS, CDR2 YYNGEE. The CDR3 extends over 13 amino acids. The CDR3 region has the DNA TGTGCCAGCAGCTCAGGGGGGCGGCAGCCCCAGCATTTT. It translates to CASSSGGRQPQHF.

The chain recombines TRBV7-2 with TRBJ2-7, with 8 bases matching TRBD1. The length of the CDR3 is 17 residues. Germline V lookup: CDR1 SGHTA, CDR2 FQGNSA. V lost 8 bases and J lost 0; bases outside the gene matches: 15. In nucleotides, the CDR3 is TGTGCCAGCGGCCCCCGCGACAGGGGTATTCGCTCCTACGAGCAGTACTTC. Translating it yields CASGPRDRGIRSYEQYF.

The chain uses TRBV7-2 and TRBJ2-1; possible D gene TRBD1, 5 bases. CDR1 and CDR2 from the germline V gene are SGHTA and FQGNSA. The length of the CDR3 is 15 residues. Trimming took 0 bases from V and 4 from J, leaving 10 bases between them. The CDR3 coding sequence is TGTGCCAGCAGCTTAGCAGGACACCAATACAATGAGCAGTTCTTC. Translation: CASSLAGHQYNEQFF.

V usage is TRBV9 and J usage is TRBJ2-7, with TRBD1 matching over 10 bases. This CDR3 contains 15 residues. Germline V gives CDR1 SGDLS, CDR2 YYNGEE. With V trimmed by 4 bases and J by 5 bases, 9 bases remained unmatched. The CDR3 DNA follows: TGTGCCAGCAGCTTCACCGGGACAGGGGTCAACGAGCAGTACTTC. Translated, it gives CASSFTGTGVNEQYF.

The genes are TRBV5-6 and TRBJ2-5, with D perhaps matching TRBD1 (5 bases). The CDR3 is 14 amino acids. Per the germline V gene, CDR1 is SGHDT and CDR2 is YYEEEE. The ends were cut back, 0 bases at V and 5 bases at J, with 11 bases in the middle. The CDR3 region is CASSLVSGMETQYF. CDR3 bases: TGTGCCAGCAGCTTGGTATCAGGGATGGAGACCCAGTACTTC.

The chain combines TRBV28 with TRBJ2-7, with TRBD2 matching 7 bases. The CDR3 covers 16 residues. The trim removed 2 bases at V and 3 bases at J, leaving 10 bases unmatched. Germline V gene lookup returns CDR1 MDHEN and CDR2 SYDVKM. CDR3 region: CASSLPGRRGGYEQYF. The CDR3 DNA reads TGTGCCAGCAGTTTACCCGGGAGGCGAGGAGGCTACGAGCAGTACTTC.

This clone was picked up a small number of times. The CDR3 nucleotides read TGTGCCTGGGGGACAGGGGCGGATACGCAGTATTTT. It is translated as CAWGTGADTQYF. V and J are TRBV30 and TRBJ2-3, with 10 bases matching TRBD1. Trimming took 5 bases from V and 6 from J; bases not matched to a gene: 2. The CDR3 is 12 residues long. Germline V gene sequence: CDR1 GTSNPN, CDR2 SVGIG (reference sequence).

In its sample, this clone ranks as medium-sized. The chain couples TRBV28 to TRBJ2-7, with a tentative D call TRBD1 (6 bases). The germline gives CDR1 MDHEN, CDR2 SYDVKM. This CDR3 comprises 13 residues. Between the trimmed V and J ends, which lost 7 bases and 4 bases, there was a span of 14 bases. The chain's CDR3 is CASKGRGHYEQYF. Written as DNA, the CDR3 is TGTGCCAGCAAGGGCAGGGGCCATTACGAGCAGTACTTC.

This clone showed up just once. The chain is built from TRBV19 and TRBJ1-1; TRBD1 agrees at 7 bases. Germline CDR1 reads LNHDA; CDR2 reads SQIVND (reference sequence). With 7 bases clipped from V and 1 base from J, the junction kept 6 bases outside the gene matches. CDR3 length: 14 residues. The CDR3 nucleotides are TGTGCCAGTAACGAGGACAGGACGAACACTGAAGCTTTCTTT. It is translated as CASNEDRTNTEAFF.

This rearrangement joins TRBV7-2 to TRBJ1-5; a weak D match, TRBD1 (5 bases). The CDR3 loop spans 16 amino acids. V lost 1 base and J 4 bases, leaving 14 bases between the germline ends. Germline V gives CDR1 SGHTA, CDR2 FQGNSA. The CDR3 DNA sequence: TGTGCCAGCAGCTTAGTGAGGGGTCGGGATAATCAGCCCCAGCATTTT. Translating it yields CASSLVRGRDNQPQHF. Full variable domain (outside the CDR3, taken from reference TRBV7-2 and TRBJ1-5): GAGVSQSPSNKVTEKGKDVELRCDPISGHTALYWYRQSLGQGLEFLIYFQGNSAPDKSGLPSDRFSAERTGGSVSTLTIQRTQQEDSAVYLCASSLVRGRDNQPQHFGDGTRLSIL.

This clone was observed a single time. The rearrangement joins TRBV5-1 to TRBJ1-4; 8 bases line up with TRBD1. Germline CDR1 SGHRS, CDR2 YFSETQ. With 3 bases clipped from V and 6 bases from J, the junction kept 4 bases outside the gene matches. The CDR3 sequence is 14 residues long. DNA of the CDR3: TGCGCCAGCAGCTGGGGACAGGAGGATGAAAAACTGTTTTTT. Its translation is CASSWGQEDEKLFF.

V and J are TRBV6-1 and TRBJ1-5, with 8 bases identical to TRBD1. The germline V gene encodes CDR1 MNHNS and CDR2 SASEGT. The V segment lost 7 bases and the J segment 6 bases; nucleotides outside the gene matches: 8. This CDR3 has 14 amino acids. The CDR3 reads CASTHGQGRQPQHF. DNA for the CDR3: TGTGCCAGCACCCATGGACAGGGACGTCAGCCCCAGCATTTT.